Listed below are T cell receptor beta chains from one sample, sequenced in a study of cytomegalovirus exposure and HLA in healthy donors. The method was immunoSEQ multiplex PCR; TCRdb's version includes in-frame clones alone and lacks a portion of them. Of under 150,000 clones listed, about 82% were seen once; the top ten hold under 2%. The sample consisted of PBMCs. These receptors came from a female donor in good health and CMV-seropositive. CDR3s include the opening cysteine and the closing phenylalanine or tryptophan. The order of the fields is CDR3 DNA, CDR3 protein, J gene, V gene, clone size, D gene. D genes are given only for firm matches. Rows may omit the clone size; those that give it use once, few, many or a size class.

CDR3nt: TGCAGTACCAGCAGGGGGGGCTACACCTTC; CDR3aa: CSTSRGGYTF; j_gene: TRBJ1-2; v_gene: TRBV20-1; abundance: -; d_gene: TRBD1
CDR3nt: TGTGCCAGCAACCCCTCGACAGGGGTCCACTATGGCTACACCTTC; CDR3aa: CASNPSTGVHYGYTF; j_gene: TRBJ1-2; v_gene: TRBV2; abundance: -; d_gene: TRBD1
CDR3nt: TGTGCCAGTAGTAGGCGGCGCGGGGATGCGGATGAAAAACTGTTTTTT; CDR3aa: CASSRRRGDADEKLFF; j_gene: TRBJ1-4; v_gene: TRBV19; abundance: -; d_gene: -
CDR3nt: TGTGCCAGCAGGACCCCGGGGGGATTTTCTGAGCAGTTCTTC; CDR3aa: CASRTPGGFSEQFF; j_gene: TRBJ2-1; v_gene: TRBV28; abundance: once; d_gene: TRBD2
CDR3nt: TGTGCCAGCAGTGACAACTCCTACGAGCAGTACTTC; CDR3aa: CASSDNSYEQYF; j_gene: TRBJ2-7; v_gene: TRBV6-1; abundance: -; d_gene: -
CDR3nt: TGTGCCAGCAGTGCGCAGGGGAGGGTAAGCGAGCAGTACTTC; CDR3aa: CASSAQGRVSEQYF; j_gene: TRBJ2-7; v_gene: TRBV2; abundance: -; d_gene: -
CDR3nt: TGTGCCAGCAGCCCCGGGGGGGGGCGCGGGGCCAACGTCCTGACTTTC; CDR3aa: CASSPGGGRGANVLTF; j_gene: TRBJ2-6; v_gene: TRBV11-3; abundance: -; d_gene: TRBD2
CDR3nt: TGTGCCAGTAGCCCGCAGTGGAGCTCCGGAAACACCATATATTTT; CDR3aa: CASSPQWSSGNTIYF; j_gene: TRBJ1-3; v_gene: TRBV19; abundance: -; d_gene: -
CDR3nt: TGTGCCAGCGACGGGGGGGGGACTGAAGCTTTCTTT; CDR3aa: CASDGGGTEAFF; j_gene: TRBJ1-1; v_gene: TRBV6-6; abundance: few; d_gene: -
CDR3nt: TGTGCCACCAGCAGAGATGGTGTACAGGGGGCCTACGAGCAGTACTTC; CDR3aa: CATSRDGVQGAYEQYF; j_gene: TRBJ2-7; v_gene: TRBV15; abundance: -; d_gene: TRBD1
CDR3nt: TGTGCCAGTACCCTAACCAGGGGAAGGAACGGGGAGCTGTTTTTT; CDR3aa: CASTLTRGRNGELFF; j_gene: TRBJ2-2; v_gene: TRBV19; abundance: -; d_gene: -
CDR3nt: TGTGCCAGCAGTTCAGGGATATACTATGGCTACACCTTC; CDR3aa: CASSSGIYYGYTF; j_gene: TRBJ1-2; v_gene: TRBV6-5; abundance: -; d_gene: -
CDR3nt: TGTGCCAGCAAAGAAACAGGGTTCCGGGGCTACACCTTC; CDR3aa: CASKETGFRGYTF; j_gene: TRBJ1-2; v_gene: TRBV28; abundance: -; d_gene: -
CDR3nt: TGTGCCAGCAGAGCGGGAGGGCCGGTTGAGCAGTTCTTC; CDR3aa: CASRAGGPVEQFF; j_gene: TRBJ2-1; v_gene: TRBV6-1; abundance: -; d_gene: TRBD2
CDR3nt: TGCAGTGCTTGGGCATTCGGCGAGCAGTACTTC; CDR3aa: CSAWAFGEQYF; j_gene: TRBJ2-7; v_gene: TRBV20-1; abundance: -; d_gene: -
CDR3nt: TGTGCCAGTACCCGTACAGGGGGCTCTAACGAGCAGTACTTC; CDR3aa: CASTRTGGSNEQYF; j_gene: TRBJ2-7; v_gene: TRBV19; abundance: -; d_gene: TRBD1
CDR3nt: TGTGCCAGCAGCTTGGACCAGGGCCGTTACGAGCAGTACTTC; CDR3aa: CASSLDQGRYEQYF; j_gene: TRBJ2-7; v_gene: TRBV5-4; abundance: -; d_gene: -
CDR3nt: TGTGCCAGCAGCTTAGAGGGCAGGGACTACGAGCAGTACTTC; CDR3aa: CASSLEGRDYEQYF; j_gene: TRBJ2-7; v_gene: TRBV11-2; abundance: -; d_gene: -
CDR3nt: TGCGCCAGCAGCACGCCAGACACCACAGATACGCAGTATTTT; CDR3aa: CASSTPDTTDTQYF; j_gene: TRBJ2-3; v_gene: TRBV5-1; abundance: -; d_gene: -
CDR3nt: TGTGCCAGCAGTTTAGGGGCGGGGGCCGCGTACAATGAGCAGTTCTTC; CDR3aa: CASSLGAGAAYNEQFF; j_gene: TRBJ2-1; v_gene: TRBV27; abundance: few; d_gene: -
CDR3nt: TGTGCCAGCAGTGAAGTAAGATCCCGGGACACATACACCGGGGAGCTGTTTTTT; CDR3aa: CASSEVRSRDTYTGELFF; j_gene: TRBJ2-2; v_gene: TRBV6-1; abundance: -; d_gene: -
CDR3nt: TGTGCCAGCAGCTTACTCAGGACAGGCAGCTCCTACAATGAGCAGTTCTTC; CDR3aa: CASSLLRTGSSYNEQFF; j_gene: TRBJ2-1; v_gene: TRBV11-2; abundance: -; d_gene: TRBD1
CDR3nt: TGTGCCAGCAGCCGCATCCGACAGGGAAACACCATATATTTT; CDR3aa: CASSRIRQGNTIYF; j_gene: TRBJ1-3; v_gene: TRBV14; abundance: -; d_gene: -
CDR3nt: TGTGCCAGCTCACCAACGGGAACCCCTAACTATGGCTACACCTTC; CDR3aa: CASSPTGTPNYGYTF; j_gene: TRBJ1-2; v_gene: TRBV18; abundance: -; d_gene: -
CDR3nt: TGTGCCAGCAGCCCCACAGGGGCCAGCTCTGGAAACACCATATATTTT; CDR3aa: CASSPTGASSGNTIYF; j_gene: TRBJ1-3; v_gene: TRBV6-6; abundance: -; d_gene: TRBD1
CDR3nt: TGTGCCAGCTCACCCGAGAATCAGCCCCAGCATTTT; CDR3aa: CASSPENQPQHF; j_gene: TRBJ1-5; v_gene: TRBV18; abundance: -; d_gene: -
CDR3nt: TGTGCCAGCAGCTCTATTAGCGGGAGATACTACGAGCAGTACTTC; CDR3aa: CASSSISGRYYEQYF; j_gene: TRBJ2-7; v_gene: TRBV5-4; abundance: -; d_gene: TRBD2
CDR3nt: TGTGCCAGTAGTACATTGAACTATGGCTACACCTTC; CDR3aa: CASSTLNYGYTF; j_gene: TRBJ1-2; v_gene: TRBV19; abundance: -; d_gene: -
CDR3nt: TGCGCCAGCAGCTTCCCCCCAGGGACTAGCGGGAGTTCGGATACGCAGTATTTT; CDR3aa: CASSFPPGTSGSSDTQYF; j_gene: TRBJ2-3; v_gene: TRBV5-1; abundance: -; d_gene: TRBD2
CDR3nt: TGTGCCAGCAGGGCCGGGACTCACGACACCGGGGAGCTGTTTTTT; CDR3aa: CASRAGTHDTGELFF; j_gene: TRBJ2-2; v_gene: TRBV5-4; abundance: -; d_gene: -
CDR3nt: TGTGCCAGCAGCTTGGCCCCAGAAGAGACCCAGTACTTC; CDR3aa: CASSLAPEETQYF; j_gene: TRBJ2-5; v_gene: TRBV5-6; abundance: -; d_gene: -
CDR3nt: TGTGCCTGGAGTGTGGCTAGCGGGAGGAATGAGCAGTTCTTC; CDR3aa: CAWSVASGRNEQFF; j_gene: TRBJ2-1; v_gene: TRBV30; abundance: -; d_gene: TRBD2
CDR3nt: TGTGCCAGCAGCTACAGGGGGCGGGGAGGCTACACCTTC; CDR3aa: CASSYRGRGGYTF; j_gene: TRBJ1-2; v_gene: TRBV5-6; abundance: -; d_gene: TRBD1
CDR3nt: TGTGCCAGCAGAGCACAGCTGTCAACAGATACGCAGTATTTT; CDR3aa: CASRAQLSTDTQYF; j_gene: TRBJ2-3; v_gene: TRBV2; abundance: once; d_gene: -
CDR3nt: TGTGCCACCAGCGGACCCCCAAACGTAGCGGTCACAGATACGCAGTATTTT; CDR3aa: CATSGPPNVAVTDTQYF; j_gene: TRBJ2-3; v_gene: TRBV15; abundance: -; d_gene: -
CDR3nt: TGTGCCAGCAGTCCAGGGGATTTGAGAGAACAGTACTTC; CDR3aa: CASSPGDLREQYF; j_gene: TRBJ2-7; v_gene: TRBV6-5; abundance: -; d_gene: -